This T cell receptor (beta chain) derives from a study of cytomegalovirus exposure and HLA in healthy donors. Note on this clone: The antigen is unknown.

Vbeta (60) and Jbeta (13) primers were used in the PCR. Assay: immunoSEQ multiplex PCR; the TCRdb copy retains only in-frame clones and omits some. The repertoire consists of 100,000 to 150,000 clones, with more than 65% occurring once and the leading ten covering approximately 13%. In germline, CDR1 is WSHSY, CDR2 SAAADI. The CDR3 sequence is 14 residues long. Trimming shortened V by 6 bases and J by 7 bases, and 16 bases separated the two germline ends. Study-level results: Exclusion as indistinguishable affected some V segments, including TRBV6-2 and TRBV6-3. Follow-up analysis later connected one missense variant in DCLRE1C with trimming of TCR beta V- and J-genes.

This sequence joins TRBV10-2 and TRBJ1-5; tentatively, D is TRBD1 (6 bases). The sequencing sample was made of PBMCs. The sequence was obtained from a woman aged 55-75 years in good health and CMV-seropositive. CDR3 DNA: TGCGCCAGCAGGGGGGGCAGGGAGGGACAGCCCCAGCATTTT. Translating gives CASRGGREGQPQHF.